The rows below give T cell receptor beta chains drawn from one sample of a study of shared clonotypes between healthy human individuals. Generated by immunoSEQ multiplex PCR, the TCRdb table keeps only in-frame clones and is missing some. This sample has some 2 million clones, with about 95% found just once. The sample was naive CD8+ T cells sorted from blood. The receptor source for this set is a man aged 18 to 29 in good health. The CDR3 runs from the conserved cysteine through the conserved F or W. A D gene is named only where the DNA matches it firmly.

V	D	J	CDR3
TRBV29-1	-	TRBJ1-2	CSVEAGDYGYTF
TRBV5-4	-	TRBJ2-1	CVYSYNEQFF
TRBV2	-	TRBJ1-2	CASSETRDRDYGYTF
TRBV2	-	TRBJ2-7	CASSENGVGYEQYF
TRBV11-2	TRBD2	TRBJ2-4	CASSLGTSGILAKNIQYF
TRBV5-6	TRBD1	TRBJ2-7	CASSLLRQGAHEQYF
TRBV2	-	TRBJ2-7	CASSGATVEQYF
TRBV30	-	TRBJ1-1	CAWNRNTEAFF
TRBV11-2	-	TRBJ2-7	CASSLGGDYEQYF
TRBV27	-	TRBJ2-7	CASSPFGRDYEQYF
TRBV6-1	-	TRBJ2-7	CASSEPGHAYEQYF
TRBV5-6	TRBD2	TRBJ2-3	CASSLGSGGDTQYF
TRBV30	-	TRBJ2-7	CAWRLVPSGYEQYF
TRBV4-1	-	TRBJ1-4	CASSQWGGEGEKLFF
TRBV6-6	TRBD2	TRBJ2-7	CAKAKWGGLPYEQYF
TRBV7-8	-	TRBJ2-1	CASSLAWVSYNEQFF
TRBV5-8	TRBD2	TRBJ2-5	CASSLVGVTSGVPQETQYF
TRBV20-1	-	TRBJ2-7	CSAREVYEQYF
TRBV27	-	TRBJ2-3	CASSFRGLIRTDTQYF
TRBV19	-	TRBJ2-3	CASSIVRDTQYF
TRBV6-1	TRBD1	TRBJ1-5	CASSEAQGGYNQPQHF
TRBV14	-	TRBJ2-7	CASSQGGGSYEQYF
TRBV28	TRBD2	TRBJ2-1	CASSLERGLDNEQFF
TRBV27	-	TRBJ2-1	CASSFGLASYNEQFF
TRBV13	-	TRBJ2-7	CASSLERDSYEQYF
TRBV4-1	-	TRBJ1-1	CASSPGPFFEAFF
TRBV5-1	TRBD2	TRBJ2-3	CASSLGSGPSTDTQYF
TRBV10-2	TRBD2	TRBJ2-1	CASSDARTSGVSEQFF
TRBV30	TRBD1	TRBJ2-5	CAWWGQQETQYF
TRBV28	-	TRBJ1-1	CASSGLNTEAFF
TRBV4-1	TRBD1	TRBJ2-7	CASSQDLRDRDHEQYF
TRBV19	TRBD1	TRBJ2-5	CASSAGTGNIETQYF
TRBV4-1	-	TRBJ1-4	CASSQDLEGGEKLFF
TRBV4-2	-	TRBJ1-1	CASSQFQVNTEAFF
TRBV7-2	TRBD1	TRBJ2-7	CASSFLGQGGYEQYF
TRBV7-2	-	TRBJ2-7	CASSNAGTSQEQYF
TRBV5-8	TRBD1	TRBJ1-2	CASRAGTGLSLGYTF
TRBV27	TRBD1	TRBJ2-5	CASSLTHRQGNRRETQYF
TRBV20-1	TRBD1	TRBJ2-1	CSAHHRGEQFF
TRBV9	TRBD2	TRBJ2-3	CASSVVAGGPDTQYF
TRBV21-1	-	TRBJ2-1	CASSAWASGDNEQFF
TRBV4-3	TRBD2	TRBJ2-7	CASSQEISGDTYEQYF
TRBV6-5	TRBD1	TRBJ2-2	CASSYSQGALTGELFF
TRBV18	-	TRBJ1-2	CASSPTETGTNAAGYTF
TRBV28	-	TRBJ2-1	CASSWSGGSEQFF
TRBV5-1	TRBD1	TRBJ2-3	CASSHRGLDTDTQYF
TRBV7-9	TRBD2	TRBJ2-3	CASSLFAGGRNTDTQYF
TRBV2	TRBD1	TRBJ2-1	CASSVSGDSPTYNEQFF
TRBV28	-	TRBJ1-1	CASSFVGTEAFF
TRBV30	-	TRBJ2-3	CAWSVESSPRDTQYF
TRBV5-6	-	TRBJ2-7	CASSVGSAYEQYF
TRBV7-2	TRBD1	TRBJ2-7	CASSPWTGGMYEQYF
TRBV28	-	TRBJ2-5	CASSLWGGETQYF
TRBV11-2	TRBD1	TRBJ2-7	CASSLGGTVYEQYF
TRBV19	-	TRBJ2-7	CATSPGQVYEQYF
TRBV28	-	TRBJ1-1	CASSYGVIYEAFF
TRBV4-3	TRBD1	TRBJ1-2	CASSLQGAGGYTF
TRBV7-8	TRBD2	TRBJ2-2	CASSSGLAGNTGELFF